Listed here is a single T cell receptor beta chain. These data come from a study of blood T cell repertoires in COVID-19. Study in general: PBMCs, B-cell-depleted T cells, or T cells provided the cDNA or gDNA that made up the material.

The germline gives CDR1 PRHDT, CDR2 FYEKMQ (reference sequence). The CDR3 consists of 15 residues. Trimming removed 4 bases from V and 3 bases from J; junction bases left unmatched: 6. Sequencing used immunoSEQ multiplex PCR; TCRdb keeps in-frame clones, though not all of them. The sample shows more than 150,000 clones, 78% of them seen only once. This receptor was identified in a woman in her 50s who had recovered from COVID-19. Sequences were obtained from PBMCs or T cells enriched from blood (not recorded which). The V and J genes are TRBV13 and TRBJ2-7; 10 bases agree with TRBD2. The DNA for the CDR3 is TGTGCCAGCAGCTCAACGGGACTAGCGATCTACGAGCAGTACTTC. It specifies CASSSTGLAIYEQYF.